The sequence of this T cell receptor beta chain was determined in a study of T cell changes during pregnancy in multiple sclerosis. Germline CDR1 reads SGHKS; CDR2 reads YYEKEE (reference sequence). Unmatched junction bases numbered 4, after V lost 4 bases and J lost 0 bases. CDR3 length: 15 amino acids. Some clones are missing from TCRdb's copy, which holds only in-frame ones; the method was immunoSEQ multiplex PCR. Altogether fewer than 85,000 clones are present, around 92% being singletons, with the ten largest covering 2.5% to 3.5%. The chain links TRBV5-5 to TRBJ2-4; 7 bases fit TRBD2. The receptor's source is a female donor in good health, enrolled as a control in a pregnancy study. The specimen comprised peripheral blood, sampled in the third trimester of pregnancy. In DNA form, the CDR3 reads TGTGCCAGCAGCCCCCGGGGGGTAGCCAAAAACATTCAGTACTTC. Protein product: CASSPRGVAKNIQYF.